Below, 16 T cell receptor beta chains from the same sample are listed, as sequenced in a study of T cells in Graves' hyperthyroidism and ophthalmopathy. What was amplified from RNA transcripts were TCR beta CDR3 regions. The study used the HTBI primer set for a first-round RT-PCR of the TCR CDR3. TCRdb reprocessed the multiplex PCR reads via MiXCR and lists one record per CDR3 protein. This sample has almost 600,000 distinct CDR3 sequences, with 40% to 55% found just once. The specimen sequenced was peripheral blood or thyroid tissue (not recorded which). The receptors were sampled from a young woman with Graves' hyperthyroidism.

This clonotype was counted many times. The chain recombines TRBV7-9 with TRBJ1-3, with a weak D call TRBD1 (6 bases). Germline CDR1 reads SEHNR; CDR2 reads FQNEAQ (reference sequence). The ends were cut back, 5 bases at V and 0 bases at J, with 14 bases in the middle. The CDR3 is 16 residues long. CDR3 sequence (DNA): TGTGCCAGCAGCAGAGTTAAGGACAGCTCTGGAAACACCATATATTTT. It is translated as CASSRVKDSSGNTIYF.

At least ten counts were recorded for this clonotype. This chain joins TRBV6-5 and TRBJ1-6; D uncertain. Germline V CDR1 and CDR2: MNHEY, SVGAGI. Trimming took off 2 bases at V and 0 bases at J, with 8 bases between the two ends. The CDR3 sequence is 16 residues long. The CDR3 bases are TGTGCCAGCAGTTACGGCCTGAGCTCCTATAATTCACCCCTCCACTTT. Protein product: CASSYGLSSYNSPLHF.

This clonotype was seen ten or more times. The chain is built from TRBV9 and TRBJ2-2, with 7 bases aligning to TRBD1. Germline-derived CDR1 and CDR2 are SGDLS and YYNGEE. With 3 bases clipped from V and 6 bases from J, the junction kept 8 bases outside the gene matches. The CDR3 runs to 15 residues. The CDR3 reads CASSARDSKAGELFF. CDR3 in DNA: TGTGCCAGCAGCGCCCGGGACAGCAAAGCCGGGGAGCTGTTTTTT.

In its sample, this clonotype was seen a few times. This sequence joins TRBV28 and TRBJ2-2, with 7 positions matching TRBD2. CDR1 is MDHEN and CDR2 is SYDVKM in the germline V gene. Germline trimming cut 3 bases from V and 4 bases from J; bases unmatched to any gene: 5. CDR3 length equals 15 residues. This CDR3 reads CASSFSPSGTGELFF. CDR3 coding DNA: TGTGCCAGCAGTTTCTCCCCTAGCGGCACCGGGGAGCTGTTTTTT.

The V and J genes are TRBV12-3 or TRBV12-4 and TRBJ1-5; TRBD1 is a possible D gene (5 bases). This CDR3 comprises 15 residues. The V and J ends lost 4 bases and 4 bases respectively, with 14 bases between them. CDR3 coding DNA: TGTGCCAGCAGTTCTTGGGGCCCGGAGAATCAGCCCCAGCATTTT. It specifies CASSSWGPENQPQHF.

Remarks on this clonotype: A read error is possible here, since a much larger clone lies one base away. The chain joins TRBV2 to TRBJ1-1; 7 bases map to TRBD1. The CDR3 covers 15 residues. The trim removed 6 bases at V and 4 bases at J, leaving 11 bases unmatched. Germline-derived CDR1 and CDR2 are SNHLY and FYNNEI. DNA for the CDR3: TGTGCCAGCAGCCGTCATGGAGGGGGCATCACTGAAGCTTTCTTT. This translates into CASSRHGGGITEAFF.

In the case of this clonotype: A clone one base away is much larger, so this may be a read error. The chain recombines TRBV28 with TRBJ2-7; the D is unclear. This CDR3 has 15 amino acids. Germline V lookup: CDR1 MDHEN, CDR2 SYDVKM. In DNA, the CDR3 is TGTGCCAGCAGTTCATCCGGGCCTCGAGCGTACGAGCGGTACTTC. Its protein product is CASSSSGPRAYERYF.

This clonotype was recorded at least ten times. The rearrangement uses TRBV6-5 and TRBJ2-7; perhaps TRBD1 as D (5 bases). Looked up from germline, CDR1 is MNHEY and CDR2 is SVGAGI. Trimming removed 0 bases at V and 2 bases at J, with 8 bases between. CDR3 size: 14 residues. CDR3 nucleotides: TGTGCCAGCAGTTACTCGGACACGGCCTACGAGCAGTACTTC. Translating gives CASSYSDTAYEQYF.

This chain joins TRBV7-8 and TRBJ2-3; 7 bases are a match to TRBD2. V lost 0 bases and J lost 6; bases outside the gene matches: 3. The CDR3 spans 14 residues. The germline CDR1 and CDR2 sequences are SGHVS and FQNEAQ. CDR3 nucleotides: TGTGCCAGCAGCTTAGCGGGAGGGTGGGATACGCAGTATTTT. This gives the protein CASSLAGGWDTQYF.

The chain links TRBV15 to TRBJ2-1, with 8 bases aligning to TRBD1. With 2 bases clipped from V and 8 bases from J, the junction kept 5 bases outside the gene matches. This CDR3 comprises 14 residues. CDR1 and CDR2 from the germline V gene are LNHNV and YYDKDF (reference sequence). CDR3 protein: CATSRRTTGDEQFF. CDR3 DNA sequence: TGTGCCACCAGCAGACGTACGACAGGGGATGAGCAGTTCTTC.

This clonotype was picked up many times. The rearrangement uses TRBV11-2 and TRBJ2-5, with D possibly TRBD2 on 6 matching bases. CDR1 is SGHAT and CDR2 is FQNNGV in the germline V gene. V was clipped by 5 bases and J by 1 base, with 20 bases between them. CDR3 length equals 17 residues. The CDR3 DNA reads TGTGCCAGCAGCGCGGGAAAGGGAGGTGTTTTCCAAGAGACCCAGTACTTC. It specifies CASSAGKGGVFQETQYF.

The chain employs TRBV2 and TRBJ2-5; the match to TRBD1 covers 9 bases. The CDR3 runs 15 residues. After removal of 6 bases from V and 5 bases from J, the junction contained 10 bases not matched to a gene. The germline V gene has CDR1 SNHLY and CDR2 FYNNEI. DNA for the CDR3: TGTGCCAGCAGGACTGAGGACAGGGGAAGGGAGACCCAGTACTTC. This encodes CASRTEDRGRETQYF.

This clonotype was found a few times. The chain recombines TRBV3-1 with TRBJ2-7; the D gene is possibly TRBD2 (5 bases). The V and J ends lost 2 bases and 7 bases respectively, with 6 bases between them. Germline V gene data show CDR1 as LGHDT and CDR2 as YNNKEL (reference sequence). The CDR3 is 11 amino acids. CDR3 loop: CASSQREEQYF. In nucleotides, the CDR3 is TGTGCCAGCAGCCAACGGGAAGAGCAGTACTTC.

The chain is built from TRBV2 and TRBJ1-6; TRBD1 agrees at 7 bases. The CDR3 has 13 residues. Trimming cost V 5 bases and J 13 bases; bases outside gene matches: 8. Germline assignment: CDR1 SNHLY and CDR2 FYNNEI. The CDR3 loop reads CASSYQGGSPLHF. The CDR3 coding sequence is TGTGCCAGCAGTTACCAGGGGGGATCCCCCCTCCACTTT.

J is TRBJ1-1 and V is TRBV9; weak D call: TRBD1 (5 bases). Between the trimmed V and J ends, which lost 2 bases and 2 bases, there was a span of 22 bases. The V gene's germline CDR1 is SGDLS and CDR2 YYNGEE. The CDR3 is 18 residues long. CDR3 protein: CASSVGGLDGRGNTEAFF. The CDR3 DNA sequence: TGTGCCAGCAGCGTGGGGGGTTTGGACGGGAGGGGAAACACTGAAGCTTTCTTT.

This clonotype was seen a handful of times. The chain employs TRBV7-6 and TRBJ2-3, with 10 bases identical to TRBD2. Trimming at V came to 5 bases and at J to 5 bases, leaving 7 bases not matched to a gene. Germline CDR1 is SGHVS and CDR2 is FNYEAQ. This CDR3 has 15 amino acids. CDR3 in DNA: TGTGCCAGCAGCGGTAGCGGGAGGCCGGGAGATACGCAGTATTTT. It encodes CASSGSGRPGDTQYF.